This T cell receptor beta chain was sequenced in a study of CD8 T cells in ankylosing spondylitis. General study findings and limits: A number of the motif variants had already been described in reactive arthritis synovial fluid and blood. What appeared characteristic of ankylosing spondylitis blood was a TCR beta motif of about eight highly homologous variants. Relatively scarce in peripheral blood, disease-linked clones were CD8+.

About this clonotype itself: Its cognate antigen is unknown.

By quantitative 5'-RACE with molecular barcodes, the TCR beta libraries were made. MiXCR, run by TCRdb on the 5' RACE reads, gives a single entry per CDR3 protein. Here the sample spans approximately 540,000 distinct CDR3 sequences, over 9.5% being singletons. The source material was blood, either unsorted or a sorted T cell fraction (not recorded which). The clonotype originates from a male donor with ankylosing spondylitis.

For the CDR3, the DNA is TGCGCCAGCAGCCAAGTTCTAGCGGGAGGCCGCACAGATACGCAGTATTTT. As protein: CASSQVLAGGRTDTQYF. This rearrangement joins TRBV4-1 to TRBJ2-3; 11 positions agree with TRBD2. The CDR3 consists of 17 residues. Germline CDR1 reads MGHRA; CDR2 reads YSYEKL. Germline trimming cut 1 base from V and 1 base from J; bases unmatched to any gene: 4.